A selection of T cell receptor beta chains follows, all from one sample in a study of shared clonotypes between healthy human individuals. Profiling relied on immunoSEQ multiplex PCR, and the TCRdb table lists in-frame clones only, not all of them. In the table there are some 2.1 million clones, about 95% of which are singletons. Sequenced: naive CD8+ T cells sorted from blood. The receptors originated from a man in his late teens or twenties in good health. Each CDR3 is given with its conserved first and last residue. D genes are given only for firm matches. Clone size appears in some rows only: once, few, many, or a class for an expanded clone.

clone_size: NA
d_call: TRBD1
v_call: TRBV27
j_call: TRBJ1-5
cdr3_nt: TGTGCCAGCAGTTCCCCGGGACAGGGGGACCAGCCCCAGCATTTT
cdr3_aa: CASSSPGQGDQPQHF

clone_size: NA
d_call: NA
v_call: TRBV6-5
j_call: TRBJ2-2
cdr3_nt: TGTGCCAGCAGTCCCCTCGGTACGACCGGGGAGCTGTTTTTT
cdr3_aa: CASSPLGTTGELFF

clone_size: NA
d_call: TRBD2
v_call: TRBV4-1
j_call: TRBJ2-2
cdr3_nt: TGCGCCAGCAGCCATCGACTAGCGGGGGGAGTGAGCGGGGAGCTGTTTTTT
cdr3_aa: CASSHRLAGGVSGELFF

clone_size: NA
d_call: NA
v_call: TRBV9
j_call: TRBJ1-3
cdr3_nt: TGTGCCAGCAGCGCATTAATAGGTGGAAACACCATATATTTT
cdr3_aa: CASSALIGGNTIYF

clone_size: NA
d_call: NA
v_call: TRBV29-1
j_call: TRBJ2-7
cdr3_nt: TGCAGCGTTGAACAGGGGTACGAGCAGTACTTC
cdr3_aa: CSVEQGYEQYF

clone_size: NA
d_call: NA
v_call: TRBV27
j_call: TRBJ2-7
cdr3_nt: TGTGCCAGCAGGGAGGGGGGGAGGCCCTACGAGCAGTACTTC
cdr3_aa: CASREGGRPYEQYF

clone_size: NA
d_call: TRBD2
v_call: TRBV15
j_call: TRBJ2-7
cdr3_nt: TGTGCCACCAGCAGAGATGTTTTAGCGGGGGCCTACGAGCAGTACTTC
cdr3_aa: CATSRDVLAGAYEQYF

clone_size: NA
d_call: TRBD1
v_call: TRBV30
j_call: TRBJ1-3
cdr3_nt: TGTGCCTGGAGTCACAGGGGGACGGGAAACACCATATATTTT
cdr3_aa: CAWSHRGTGNTIYF

clone_size: NA
d_call: TRBD1
v_call: TRBV29-1
j_call: TRBJ2-7
cdr3_nt: TGCAGCGTTACAGGGGCGTACGAGCAGTACTTC
cdr3_aa: CSVTGAYEQYF

clone_size: NA
d_call: TRBD2
v_call: TRBV5-1
j_call: TRBJ2-1
cdr3_nt: TGCGCCAGCAGCTTGAGCAGCGGGGCATTCAATGAGCAGTTCTTC
cdr3_aa: CASSLSSGAFNEQFF

clone_size: few
d_call: NA
v_call: TRBV5-6
j_call: TRBJ2-7
cdr3_nt: TGTGCCAGCAGCTATATGAGGCTCTCCTACGAGCAGTACTTC
cdr3_aa: CASSYMRLSYEQYF

clone_size: NA
d_call: NA
v_call: TRBV6-5
j_call: TRBJ2-1
cdr3_nt: TGTGCCAGCAGCTTCCTAGTGGGAGTAAGTAATGAGCAGTTCTTC
cdr3_aa: CASSFLVGVSNEQFF

clone_size: NA
d_call: NA
v_call: TRBV2
j_call: TRBJ2-1
cdr3_nt: TGTGCCAGCAGTGAACCAGCGGACTACAATGAGCAGTTCTTC
cdr3_aa: CASSEPADYNEQFF

clone_size: NA
d_call: NA
v_call: TRBV11-2
j_call: TRBJ1-1
cdr3_nt: TGTGCCAGCAGCTTAAACACTGAAGCTTTCTTT
cdr3_aa: CASSLNTEAFF

clone_size: NA
d_call: NA
v_call: TRBV7-9
j_call: TRBJ2-7
cdr3_nt: TGTGCCAGCAGCGCTGCTGGGTCCTACGAGCAGTACTTC
cdr3_aa: CASSAAGSYEQYF

clone_size: NA
d_call: TRBD1
v_call: TRBV11-3
j_call: TRBJ2-1
cdr3_nt: TGTGCCAGCAGCTCTCGACAGGGGGGCCACAATGAGCAGTTCTTC
cdr3_aa: CASSSRQGGHNEQFF

clone_size: NA
d_call: NA
v_call: TRBV6-6
j_call: TRBJ1-5
cdr3_nt: TGTGCCACCCAGGAGGGGCAGTATAGCAATCAGCCCCAGCATTTT
cdr3_aa: CATQEGQYSNQPQHF

clone_size: NA
d_call: NA
v_call: TRBV11-2
j_call: TRBJ2-1
cdr3_nt: TGTGCCAGCAGCGATCAACTGGGAGTCTGGCAGTTCTTC
cdr3_aa: CASSDQLGVWQFF

clone_size: NA
d_call: TRBD2
v_call: TRBV5-4
j_call: TRBJ2-7
cdr3_nt: TGTGCCAGCAGCTTTAGCGGGGCTCTCGCAGACGAGCAGTACTTC
cdr3_aa: CASSFSGALADEQYF

clone_size: NA
d_call: NA
v_call: TRBV5-1
j_call: TRBJ1-1
cdr3_nt: TGCGCCAGCAGCTCAGATGGAGGGGTGAAGGACACTGAAGCTTTCTTT
cdr3_aa: CASSSDGGVKDTEAFF

clone_size: NA
d_call: TRBD2
v_call: TRBV6-4
j_call: TRBJ2-1
cdr3_nt: TGTGCCAGCAGTGACTCTACTAGCGGGATATACAATGAGCAGTTCTTC
cdr3_aa: CASSDSTSGIYNEQFF

clone_size: NA
d_call: NA
v_call: TRBV10-1
j_call: TRBJ2-1
cdr3_nt: TGCGCCAGCGGGGATGGCGAGAGCTCCTACAATGAGCAGTTCTTC
cdr3_aa: CASGDGESSYNEQFF

clone_size: NA
d_call: NA
v_call: TRBV30
j_call: TRBJ1-1
cdr3_nt: TGTGCCTGGAGGTCCGGGCCGAGGGCTGAAGCTTTCTTT
cdr3_aa: CAWRSGPRAEAFF

clone_size: NA
d_call: NA
v_call: TRBV6-1
j_call: TRBJ2-7
cdr3_nt: TGTGCCAGCAGTGGGTACCCCTCCTACGAGCAGTACTTC
cdr3_aa: CASSGYPSYEQYF

clone_size: NA
d_call: TRBD1
v_call: TRBV11-2
j_call: TRBJ2-7
cdr3_nt: TGTGCCAGCAGCTCCGGGACAGGGCCAAGCGAGCAGTACTTC
cdr3_aa: CASSSGTGPSEQYF

clone_size: NA
d_call: NA
v_call: TRBV30
j_call: TRBJ2-3
cdr3_nt: TGTGCCTGGAGCGCCCTCGGGGCTGGAGATACGCAGTATTTT
cdr3_aa: CAWSALGAGDTQYF

clone_size: NA
d_call: NA
v_call: TRBV9
j_call: TRBJ2-5
cdr3_nt: TGTGCCAGCAGCGACGACAGCAATTTGGAGACCCAGTACTTC
cdr3_aa: CASSDDSNLETQYF

clone_size: NA
d_call: NA
v_call: TRBV6-5
j_call: TRBJ2-2
cdr3_nt: TGTGCCAGCAGTTACTTAGGGCCCAACACCGGGGAGCTGTTTTTT
cdr3_aa: CASSYLGPNTGELFF

clone_size: NA
d_call: NA
v_call: TRBV11-2
j_call: TRBJ2-1
cdr3_nt: TGTGCCAGCAGCTTATGGGACCTATCCTACAATGAGCAGTTCTTC
cdr3_aa: CASSLWDLSYNEQFF

clone_size: once
d_call: NA
v_call: TRBV28
j_call: TRBJ2-2
cdr3_nt: TGTGCCAGCAGCACGGGACTGAACACCGGGGAGCTGTTTTTT
cdr3_aa: CASSTGLNTGELFF

clone_size: NA
d_call: NA
v_call: TRBV2
j_call: TRBJ2-1
cdr3_nt: TGTGCCAGCAGTGGCGAGGAGCCAGACTCCTACAATGAGCAGTTCTTC
cdr3_aa: CASSGEEPDSYNEQFF

clone_size: NA
d_call: TRBD1
v_call: TRBV28
j_call: TRBJ2-7
cdr3_nt: TGTGCCAGCAGTTCCCCCCCCTCGACAGGGCCCCTTCCCTACGAGCAGTACTTC
cdr3_aa: CASSSPPSTGPLPYEQYF

clone_size: NA
d_call: NA
v_call: TRBV19
j_call: TRBJ1-2
cdr3_nt: TGTGCCAGTAGTACCACCGATGGGGTTATCGACCCAAACTATGGCTACACCTTC
cdr3_aa: CASSTTDGVIDPNYGYTF

clone_size: once
d_call: NA
v_call: TRBV7-8
j_call: TRBJ1-3
cdr3_nt: TGTGCCAGCAGCGAAGGGGTGGGTGGAAACACCATATATTTT
cdr3_aa: CASSEGVGGNTIYF

clone_size: NA
d_call: NA
v_call: TRBV11-2
j_call: TRBJ2-5
cdr3_nt: TGTGCCAGCAGCTTAGAAGGCCTGACCCCGACGGAGACCCAGTACTTC
cdr3_aa: CASSLEGLTPTETQYF

clone_size: NA
d_call: TRBD1
v_call: TRBV19
j_call: TRBJ2-7
cdr3_nt: TGTGCCAGTAGTGACCGGGACAGGGGTTACGAGCAGTACTTC
cdr3_aa: CASSDRDRGYEQYF

clone_size: NA
d_call: TRBD2
v_call: TRBV10-3
j_call: TRBJ2-3
cdr3_nt: TGTGCCATCAGCGGACTAGCGGGGGCTCCAGATACGCAGTATTTT
cdr3_aa: CAISGLAGAPDTQYF

clone_size: NA
d_call: TRBD1
v_call: TRBV19
j_call: TRBJ2-5
cdr3_nt: TGTGCCAGTAGTGGGACAGACCAAGTTATTTCCCAGTACTTC
cdr3_aa: CASSGTDQVISQYF

clone_size: NA
d_call: TRBD1
v_call: TRBV5-6
j_call: TRBJ1-1
cdr3_nt: TGTGCCAGCAGCTACCTCTTACCAGGGGGCACTGAAGCTTTCTTT
cdr3_aa: CASSYLLPGGTEAFF

clone_size: NA
d_call: NA
v_call: TRBV27
j_call: TRBJ2-7
cdr3_nt: TGTGCCAGCAGTTTAAAGGGGTTAACCGGGTACGAGCAGTACTTC
cdr3_aa: CASSLKGLTGYEQYF

clone_size: NA
d_call: NA
v_call: TRBV11-3
j_call: TRBJ2-5
cdr3_nt: TGTGCCAGCAGCTTAGCCAGATTACTAGCTTACCAAGAGACCCAGTACTTC
cdr3_aa: CASSLARLLAYQETQYF

clone_size: NA
d_call: NA
v_call: TRBV6-6
j_call: TRBJ1-4
cdr3_nt: TGTGCCAGCAAAGGGGGGCGAGTTGAAAAACTGTTTTTT
cdr3_aa: CASKGGRVEKLFF

clone_size: NA
d_call: NA
v_call: TRBV27
j_call: TRBJ1-2
cdr3_nt: TGTGCCAGCAGTCGTACAGGGACCGGCTATGGCTACACCTTC
cdr3_aa: CASSRTGTGYGYTF

clone_size: NA
d_call: NA
v_call: TRBV4-1
j_call: TRBJ2-7
cdr3_nt: TGCGCCAGCAGCCATCCGGGCGGGGCTCGGTACGAGCAGTACTTC
cdr3_aa: CASSHPGGARYEQYF

clone_size: NA
d_call: NA
v_call: TRBV7-6
j_call: TRBJ1-2
cdr3_nt: TGTGCCAGCAGCACCGGACACCTCTACACCTTC
cdr3_aa: CASSTGHLYTF

clone_size: once
d_call: NA
v_call: TRBV6-1
j_call: TRBJ1-1
cdr3_nt: TGTGCCAGCAGAGACAGCATGAACACTGAAGCTTTCTTT
cdr3_aa: CASRDSMNTEAFF

clone_size: once
d_call: TRBD1
v_call: TRBV28
j_call: TRBJ1-2
cdr3_nt: TGTGCCAGCAGCTCCCATTCAGGGGGTGTGAACTATGGCTACACCTTC
cdr3_aa: CASSSHSGGVNYGYTF

clone_size: NA
d_call: NA
v_call: TRBV11-2
j_call: TRBJ2-7
cdr3_nt: TGTGCCAGCAGCTTAACCCCCGGAACAGTTCTCTACGAGCAGTACTTC
cdr3_aa: CASSLTPGTVLYEQYF